This TCR beta chain was retrieved from a study of shared clonotypes between healthy human individuals. Positively selected for CCR7, the CD45RO-negative cells used as naive CD8 cells excluded terminally differentiated effector memory CD45RA+ cells. This table comes from immunoSEQ multiplex PCR, and its TCRdb copy is limited to in-frame clones, with some not included. The top ten hold 1.2% of the sample, which has roughly 1,800,000 clones, roughly 94% seen once. Germline assignment: CDR1 SEHNR and CDR2 FQNEAQ (reference sequence). The germline V and J ends were trimmed by 6 bases and 4 bases, with 16 bases remaining between them. This CDR3 has 14 residues.

The rearrangement joins TRBV7-9 to TRBJ2-7; D remains unclear. This receptor was obtained from a man younger than 35 in good health. Sequencing input: naive CD8+ T cells sorted from blood. Here the CDR3 DNA reads TGTGCCAGCAGTATGGACCCGATGGAATACGAGCAGTACTTC. Its translation is CASSMDPMEYEQYF.